The clone carrying this T cell receptor beta chain was detected only once. Its antigen remains unknown. This sample was taken from a study of T cell responses to AZD1222 COVID-19 vaccine. On the study more broadly: Second-dose intervals near 4 or 12 weeks were combined.

Libraries were prepared by immunoSEQ multiplex PCR; TCRdb keeps only in-frame clonotypes and omits some of them. The top ten clones hold around 5.5% of a sample with under 200,000 clones, 88% of them seen once. Study observations and caveats: White British donors predominated, females outnumbered males, and clonal diversity was possibly underestimated.

This specimen was peripheral blood, taken on day 0 of AZD1222 vaccination. This clonotype was sampled from an adult in good health.

CDR3: CASSLGLVSYNEQFF. CDR3 DNA: TGTGCCAGCAGCTTAGGTCTGGTCTCCTACAATGAGCAGTTCTTC. This chain links TRBV7-2 with TRBJ2-1; D remains ambiguous. The CDR3 extends over 15 amino acids. CDR1 SGHTA and CDR2 FQGNSA come from the germline V gene. V lost 1 base and J lost 0, with 7 bases in between. The variable domain in full, with the rest retrieved from reference TRBV7-2 and TRBJ2-1, is GAGVSQSPSNKVTEKGKDVELRCDPISGHTALYWYRQSLGQGLEFLIYFQGNSAPDKSGLPSDRFSAERTGGSVSTLTIQRTQQEDSAVYLCASSLGLVSYNEQFFGPGTRLTVL.